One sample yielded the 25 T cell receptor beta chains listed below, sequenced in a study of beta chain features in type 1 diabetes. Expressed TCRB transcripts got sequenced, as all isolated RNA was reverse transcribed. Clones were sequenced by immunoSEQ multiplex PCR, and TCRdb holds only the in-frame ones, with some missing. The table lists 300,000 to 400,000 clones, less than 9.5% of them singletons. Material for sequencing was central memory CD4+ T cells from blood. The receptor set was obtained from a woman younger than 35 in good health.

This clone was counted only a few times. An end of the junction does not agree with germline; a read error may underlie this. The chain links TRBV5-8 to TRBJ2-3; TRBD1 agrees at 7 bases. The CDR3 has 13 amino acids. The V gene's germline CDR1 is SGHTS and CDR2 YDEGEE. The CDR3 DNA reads TGTGCCAGCAGCTCTTTCGACAGGGAGCTCTCCATTTTT. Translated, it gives CASSSFDRELSIF.

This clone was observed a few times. CDR3 loop: CASSYSITQGNTEAFF. As DNA, the CDR3 is TGTGCCAGCAGTTACTCGATCACCCAGGGGAACACTGAAGCTTTCTTT. This sequence joins TRBV6-5 and TRBJ1-1; D is perhaps TRBD1 (5 bases). This CDR3 spans 16 amino acids. The germline V and J ends were trimmed by 0 bases and 1 base, with 12 bases remaining between them. The germline CDR1 and CDR2 sequences are MNHEY and SVGAGI.

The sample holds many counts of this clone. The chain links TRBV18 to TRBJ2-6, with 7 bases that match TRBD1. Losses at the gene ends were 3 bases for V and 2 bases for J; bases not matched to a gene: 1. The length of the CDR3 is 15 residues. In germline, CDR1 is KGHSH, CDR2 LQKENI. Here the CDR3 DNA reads TGTGCCAGCTCACCCGGACAGGCTGGGGCCAACGTCCTGACTTTC. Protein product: CASSPGQAGANVLTF.

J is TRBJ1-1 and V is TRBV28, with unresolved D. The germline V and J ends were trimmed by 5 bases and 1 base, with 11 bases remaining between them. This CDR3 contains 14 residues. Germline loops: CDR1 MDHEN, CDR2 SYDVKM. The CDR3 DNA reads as TGTGCCAGCAGTCTTGTACCCCGGAACACTGAAGCTTTCTTT. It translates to CASSLVPRNTEAFF.

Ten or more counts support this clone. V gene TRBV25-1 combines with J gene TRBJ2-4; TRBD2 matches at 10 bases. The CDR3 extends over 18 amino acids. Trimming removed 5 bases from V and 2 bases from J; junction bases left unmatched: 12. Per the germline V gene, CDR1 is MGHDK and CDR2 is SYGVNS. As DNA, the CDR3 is TGTGCCAGCAGTTCGGCTAGCGGGAGTGATATTACCAAAAACATTCAGTACTTC. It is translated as CASSSASGSDITKNIQYF.

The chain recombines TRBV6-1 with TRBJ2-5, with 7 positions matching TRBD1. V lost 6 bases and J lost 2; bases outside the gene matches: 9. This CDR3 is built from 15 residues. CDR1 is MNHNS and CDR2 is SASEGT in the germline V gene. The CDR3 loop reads CASRRRTGGQETQYF. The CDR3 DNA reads TGTGCCAGCAGGCGTCGGACAGGCGGGCAAGAGACCCAGTACTTC.

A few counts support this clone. The CDR3 nucleotides are TGTGCCAGCAGGGGGACAGAGACCTACGAGCAGTACTTC. Its translation is CASRGTETYEQYF. This chain connects TRBV6-5 to TRBJ2-7; 7 bases fit TRBD1. Looked up from germline, CDR1 is MNHEY and CDR2 is SVGAGI. The CDR3 has 13 amino acids. The V segment lost 6 bases and the J segment 2 bases; nucleotides outside the gene matches: 4.

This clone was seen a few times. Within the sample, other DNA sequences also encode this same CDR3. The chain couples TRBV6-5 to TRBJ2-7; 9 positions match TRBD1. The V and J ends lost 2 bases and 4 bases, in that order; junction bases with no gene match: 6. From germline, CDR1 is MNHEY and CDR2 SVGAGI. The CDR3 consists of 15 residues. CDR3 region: CASSYQGTGSYEQYF. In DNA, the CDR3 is TGTGCCAGCAGTTACCAGGGGACAGGGTCGTACGAGCAGTACTTC.

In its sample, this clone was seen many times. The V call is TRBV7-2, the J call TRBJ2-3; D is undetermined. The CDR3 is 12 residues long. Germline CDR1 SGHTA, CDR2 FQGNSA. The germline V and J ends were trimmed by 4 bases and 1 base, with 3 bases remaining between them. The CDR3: CASSSGTDTQYF. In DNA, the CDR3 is TGTGCCAGCAGCTCGGGCACAGATACGCAGTATTTT.

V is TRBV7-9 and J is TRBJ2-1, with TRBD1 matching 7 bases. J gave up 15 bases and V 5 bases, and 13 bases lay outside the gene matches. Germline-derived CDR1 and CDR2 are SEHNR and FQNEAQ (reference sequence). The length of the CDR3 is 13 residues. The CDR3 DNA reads TGTGCCAGCAGCCAGGTGTACCGGGACAGTATGTTCTTC. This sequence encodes CASSQVYRDSMFF.

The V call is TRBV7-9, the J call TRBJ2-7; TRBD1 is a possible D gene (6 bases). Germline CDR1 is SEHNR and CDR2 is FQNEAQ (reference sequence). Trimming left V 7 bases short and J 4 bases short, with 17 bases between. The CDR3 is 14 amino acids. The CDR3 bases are TGTGCCAGCAACGAACAGGGTTCTTTGTACGAGCAGTACTTC. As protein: CASNEQGSLYEQYF.

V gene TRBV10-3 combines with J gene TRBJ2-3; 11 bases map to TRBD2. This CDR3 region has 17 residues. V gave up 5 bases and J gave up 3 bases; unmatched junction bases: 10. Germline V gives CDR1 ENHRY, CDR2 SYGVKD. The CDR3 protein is CAISKEGLAVQTDTQYF. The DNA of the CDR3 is TGTGCCATCAGTAAAGAGGGACTAGCGGTTCAGACAGATACGCAGTATTTT.

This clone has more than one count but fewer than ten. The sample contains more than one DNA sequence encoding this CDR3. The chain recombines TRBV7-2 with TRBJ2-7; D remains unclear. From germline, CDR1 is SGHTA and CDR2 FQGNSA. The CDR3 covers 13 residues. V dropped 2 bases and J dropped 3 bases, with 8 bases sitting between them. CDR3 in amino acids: CASSLRQDYEQYF. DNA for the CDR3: TGTGCCAGCAGCTTAAGGCAGGACTACGAGCAGTACTTC.

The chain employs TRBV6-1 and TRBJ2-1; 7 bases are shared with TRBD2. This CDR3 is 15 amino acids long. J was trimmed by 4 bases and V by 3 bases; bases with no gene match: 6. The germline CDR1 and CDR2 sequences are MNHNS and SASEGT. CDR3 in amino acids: CASSDGRPGYNEQFF. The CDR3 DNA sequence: TGTGCCAGCAGTGACGGGAGGCCCGGATACAATGAGCAGTTCTTC.

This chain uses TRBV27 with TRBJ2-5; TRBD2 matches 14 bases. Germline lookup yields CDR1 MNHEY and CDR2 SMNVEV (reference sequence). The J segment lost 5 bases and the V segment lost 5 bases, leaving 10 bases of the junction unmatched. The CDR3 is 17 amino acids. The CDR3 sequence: CASSPGTSGSGKETQYF. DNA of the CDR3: TGTGCCAGCAGTCCCGGGACTAGCGGGAGTGGTAAGGAGACCCAGTACTTC.

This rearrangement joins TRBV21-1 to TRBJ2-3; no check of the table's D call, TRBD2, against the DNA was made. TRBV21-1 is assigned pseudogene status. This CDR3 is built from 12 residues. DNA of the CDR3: TGTGCCGCGGGTCGGTACACAGATACGCAGTATTTT. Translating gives CAAGRYTDTQYF.

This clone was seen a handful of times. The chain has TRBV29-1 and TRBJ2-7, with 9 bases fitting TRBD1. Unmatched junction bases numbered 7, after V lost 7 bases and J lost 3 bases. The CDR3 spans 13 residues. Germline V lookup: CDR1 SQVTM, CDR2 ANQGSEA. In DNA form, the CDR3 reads TGCAGCGCAAATACAGGGGGCGGCTACGAGCAGTACTTC. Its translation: CSANTGGGYEQYF.

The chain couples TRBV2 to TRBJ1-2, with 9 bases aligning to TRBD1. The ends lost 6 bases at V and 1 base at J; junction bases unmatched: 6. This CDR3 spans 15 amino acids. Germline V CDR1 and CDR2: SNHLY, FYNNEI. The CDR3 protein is CASSLDRGLNYGYTF. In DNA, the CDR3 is TGTGCCAGCAGCTTGGACAGGGGCCTTAACTATGGCTACACCTTC.

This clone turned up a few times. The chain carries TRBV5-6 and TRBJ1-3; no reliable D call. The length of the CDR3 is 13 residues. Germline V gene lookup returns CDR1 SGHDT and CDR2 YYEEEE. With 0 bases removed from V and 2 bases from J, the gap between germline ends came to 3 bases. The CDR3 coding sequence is TGTGCCAGCAGCTTGGAGCCTGGAAACACCATATATTTT. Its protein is CASSLEPGNTIYF.

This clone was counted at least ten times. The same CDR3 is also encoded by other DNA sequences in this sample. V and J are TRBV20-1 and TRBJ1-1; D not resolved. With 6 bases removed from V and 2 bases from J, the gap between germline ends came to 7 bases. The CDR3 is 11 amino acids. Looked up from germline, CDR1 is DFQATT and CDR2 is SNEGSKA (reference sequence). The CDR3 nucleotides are TGCAGTGCAAGCCGCAACACTGAAGCTTTCTTT. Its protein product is CSASRNTEAFF.

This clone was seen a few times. Here the CDR3 DNA reads TGTGCCAGCAGCCTCCTTGGCGGGAGAACCTACGAGCAGTACTTC. Translating it yields CASSLLGGRTYEQYF. This chain links TRBV11-2 with TRBJ2-7, with 7 positions matching TRBD2. The ends lost 5 bases at V and 2 bases at J; junction bases unmatched: 9. Germline assignment: CDR1 SGHAT and CDR2 FQNNGV. This CDR3 region has 15 residues.

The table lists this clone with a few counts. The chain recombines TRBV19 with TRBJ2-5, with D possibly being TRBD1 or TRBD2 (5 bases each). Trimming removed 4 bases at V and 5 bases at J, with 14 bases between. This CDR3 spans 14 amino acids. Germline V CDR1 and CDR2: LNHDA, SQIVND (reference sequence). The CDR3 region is CASSRDVRRETQYF. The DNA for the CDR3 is TGTGCCAGTAGTAGGGACGTTCGCCGGGAGACCCAGTACTTC.

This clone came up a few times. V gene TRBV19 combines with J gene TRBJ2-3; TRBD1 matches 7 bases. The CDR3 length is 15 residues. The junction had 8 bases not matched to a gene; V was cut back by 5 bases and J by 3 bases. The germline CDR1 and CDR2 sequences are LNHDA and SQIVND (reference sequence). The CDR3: CASSLGTAGTDTQYF. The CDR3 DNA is TGTGCCAGTAGTCTTGGGACAGCAGGAACAGATACGCAGTATTTT.

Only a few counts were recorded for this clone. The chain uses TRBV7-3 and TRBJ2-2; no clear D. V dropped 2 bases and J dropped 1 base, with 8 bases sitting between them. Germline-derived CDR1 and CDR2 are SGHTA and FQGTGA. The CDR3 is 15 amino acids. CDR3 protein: CASSLYRGNTGELFF. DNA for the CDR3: TGTGCCAGCAGCTTATATCGCGGGAACACCGGGGAGCTGTTTTTT.

The CDR3 loop is CASSEQGFGYTF. The DNA of the CDR3 is TGTGCCAGCAGTGAACAGGGTTTTGGCTACACCTTC. This chain uses TRBV28 with TRBJ1-2; D is possibly TRBD1 (6 bases). V gave up 5 bases and J gave up 7 bases, with 11 bases separating them. The germline CDR1 and CDR2 sequences are MDHEN and SYDVKM. This CDR3 spans 12 amino acids.